These 18 T cell receptor beta chains originate from one sample sequenced in a study of control samples from healthy donors and cancer patients. Libraries were prepared by immunoSEQ multiplex PCR; TCRdb keeps only in-frame clonotypes and omits some of them. The table has about 140,000 clones, roughly 89% seen once. Source material: blood. The receptors come from a man in his late teens or twenties in good health.

The chain uses TRBV7-3 and TRBJ2-2; D may be TRBD1 (5 bases). V lost 3 bases, J lost 0 bases, and 11 bases lay in between. The CDR3 runs 16 residues. Germline CDR1 reads SGHTA; CDR2 reads FQGTGA. The CDR3 DNA sequence: TGTGCCAGCAGCTTGAACAGGCCGACGAACACCGGGGAGCTGTTTTTT. The encoded protein is CASSLNRPTNTGELFF.

The chain joins TRBV5-1 to TRBJ2-2; tentatively, D is TRBD1 or TRBD2 (5 bases each). Trimming shortened V by 4 bases and J by 1 base, and 14 bases separated the two germline ends. This CDR3 is built from 16 residues. Germline CDR1 SGHRS, CDR2 YFSETQ. This CDR3 is CASSEPGRVNTGELFF. Here the CDR3 DNA reads TGCGCCAGCAGCGAGCCAGGGAGAGTGAACACCGGGGAGCTGTTTTTT.

This clone was seen a few times. In DNA form, the CDR3 reads TGTGCCTGGAGTGAGGGACTGGGGACTCAGCCCCAGCATTTT. This codes for CAWSEGLGTQPQHF. The chain joins TRBV30 to TRBJ1-5; perhaps TRBD1 as D (5 bases). Deletions cut 1 base from V and 6 bases from J, with 13 bases between. The CDR3 consists of 14 residues. Germline values: CDR1 GTSNPN, CDR2 SVGIG (reference sequence). The entire variable domain, with the rest obtained from reference TRBV30 and TRBJ1-5, is as follows: SQTIHQWPATLVQPVGSPLSLECTVEGTSNPNLYWYRQAAGRGLQLLFYSVGIGQISSEVPQNLSASRPQDRQFILSSKKLLLSDSGFYLCAWSEGLGTQPQHFGDGTRLSIL.

V usage is TRBV3-1 (or the pseudogene TRBV3-2) and J usage is TRBJ2-7; unclear D gene. Germline V gene data show CDR1 as LGHDT and CDR2 as YNNKEL (reference sequence). CDR3 length equals 15 residues. Between the trimmed V and J ends, which lost 3 bases and 1 base, there was a span of 13 bases. CDR3 amino acids: CASSHDLTPSYEQYF. The CDR3 DNA sequence: TGTGCCAGCAGCCACGACCTGACGCCGTCCTACGAGCAGTACTTC.

The genes are TRBV3-1 (or the pseudogene TRBV3-2) and TRBJ2-1; D possibly uses TRBD1 or TRBD2 (5 bases each). Trimming stripped 4 bases from V and 12 bases from J, with 25 bases between. The CDR3 runs to 16 residues. Germline CDR1 LGHDT, CDR2 YNNKEL (reference sequence). The DNA of the CDR3 is TGTGCCAGCAGCCTCAACACGGGGACCCAGGTTAAACGGCAGTTCTTC. This sequence encodes CASSLNTGTQVKRQFF.

CDR3 sequence: CASSQAPYSGAETQYF. Written as DNA, the CDR3 is TGCGCCAGCAGCCAGGCCCCCTATAGCGGGGCTGAGACCCAGTACTTC. This rearrangement joins TRBV4-3 to TRBJ2-5; 8 bases agree with TRBD2. The germline CDR1 and CDR2 sequences are LGHNA and YSLEER. V was pared by 3 bases and J by 5 bases, with 11 bases of the junction left unmatched. The length of the CDR3 is 16 residues.

The chain is built from TRBV10-3 and TRBJ2-2; no clear D gene. CDR3 size: 13 residues. V dropped 4 bases and J dropped 4 bases, with 7 bases sitting between them. Germline V gene data show CDR1 as ENHRY and CDR2 as SYGVKD. The CDR3: CAISGHLTGELFF. The CDR3 region has the DNA TGTGCCATCAGTGGCCACCTCACCGGGGAGCTGTTTTTT.

The rearrangement uses TRBV28 and TRBJ1-5, with D perhaps TRBD1 (6 bases). The ends were cut back, 1 base at V and 0 bases at J, with 10 bases in the middle. Germline V gene sequence: CDR1 MDHEN, CDR2 SYDVKM. The CDR3 runs 16 residues. This CDR3 reads CASSLLTGYSNQPQHF. In DNA form, the CDR3 reads TGTGCCAGCAGTTTATTGACAGGCTATAGCAATCAGCCCCAGCATTTT. The whole variable domain, remainder taken from reference TRBV28 and TRBJ1-5, is DVKVTQSSRYLVKRTGEKVFLECVQDMDHENMFWYRQDPGLGLRLIYFSYDVKMKEKGDIPEGYSVSREKKERFSLILESASTNQTSMYLCASSLLTGYSNQPQHFGDGTRLSIL.

V is TRBV18 and J is TRBJ1-3; 9 positions agree with TRBD1. CDR3 size: 21 residues. V shed 4 bases and J 0 bases; nucleotides not matched to a gene: 19. Germline CDR1 reads KGHSH; CDR2 reads LQKENI. CDR3 DNA sequence: TGTGCCAGCTCACGAAAAACCGGGACAGGGCCCTATACCGCCTCTGGAAACACCATATATTTT. It yields the protein CASSRKTGTGPYTASGNTIYF.

The J gene is TRBJ1-1, the V gene TRBV5-1; 10 bases fit TRBD1. The J segment lost 5 bases and the V segment lost 4 bases, leaving 8 bases of the junction unmatched. This CDR3 contains 15 residues. Germline values: CDR1 SGHRS, CDR2 YFSETQ. The CDR3 nucleotides are TGCGCCAGCAGCCCCTGGACAGGGGGAGAGACTGAAGCTTTCTTT. Translated, it gives CASSPWTGGETEAFF.

The genes are TRBV5-1 and TRBJ1-1; 7 positions agree with TRBD1. The ends lost 4 bases at V and 7 bases at J; junction bases unmatched: 13. CDR1 and CDR2 from the germline V gene are SGHRS and YFSETQ. The CDR3 is 15 residues long. The CDR3 is CASSHTGAGGDEAFF. The CDR3 DNA sequence: TGCGCCAGCAGCCACACAGGGGCCGGTGGGGATGAAGCTTTCTTT.

The gene calls are TRBV9 and TRBJ2-7; D perhaps matches TRBD2 (6 bases). CDR3 length: 13 residues. With 0 bases removed from V and 6 bases from J, the gap between germline ends came to 10 bases. The germline V gene has CDR1 SGDLS and CDR2 YYNGEE. The CDR3 bases are TGTGCCAGCAGCGTAGACGGAGGGTTCGAGCAGTACTTC. Translated: CASSVDGGFEQYF.

The rearrangement joins TRBV7-3 to TRBJ2-7; no definite D call. The germline CDR1 and CDR2 sequences are SGHTA and FQGTGA. The CDR3 has 13 residues. The V end lost 5 bases, the J end lost 5 bases, and 13 bases lay between the germline ends. This CDR3 is CASSNTDSNEQYF. The CDR3 DNA follows: TGTGCCAGCAGCAATACTGATTCGAACGAGCAGTACTTC.

The chain is built from TRBV12-2 and TRBJ1-5; the table's D gene call, TRBD1, was not cross checked with the DNA. TRBV12-2 is deemed a pseudogene. This CDR3 region has 16 residues. The CDR3 DNA reads TGTGCAAGTCGCTTAAGGCAGGGCCCTAGCAATCAGCCCCAGCATTTT. The encoded protein is CASRLRQGPSNQPQHF.

The chain uses TRBV12-2 and TRBJ1-3; the listed D gene, TRBD1, was not tested against the DNA. TRBV12-2 is labeled a pseudogene. The CDR3 spans 18 residues. The CDR3 nucleotides read TGTGCAAGTCGCTCACATATCAAAGGGGTTCACTCTGGAAACACCATATATTTT. Amino acid sequence: CASRSHIKGVHSGNTIYF.

The chain carries TRBV28 and TRBJ1-2; weak D call: TRBD1 (5 bases). Germline V gene lookup returns CDR1 MDHEN and CDR2 SYDVKM. The CDR3 has 14 amino acids. Deletions cut 7 bases from V and 7 bases from J, with 19 bases between. Here the CDR3 reads CASTYWGETAGYTF. The CDR3 coding sequence is TGTGCCAGCACTTATTGGGGTGAGACAGCTGGCTACACCTTC.

CDR3 in DNA: TGCGCCAGCAGCTTGGGACTAGCGGGTTACTCCTACGAGCAGTACTTC. This sequence encodes CASSLGLAGYSYEQYF. The V and J genes are TRBV5-1 and TRBJ2-7; 10 bases match TRBD2. The CDR3 has 16 amino acids. Germline loops: CDR1 SGHRS, CDR2 YFSETQ. V lost 0 bases to trimming and J lost 0 bases; unmatched junction nucleotides: 3.

This clone turned up a few times. V is TRBV19 and J is TRBJ1-2; D not resolved. CDR1 and CDR2 from the germline V gene are LNHDA and SQIVND (reference sequence). This CDR3 region has 13 residues. V was shortened by 6 bases and J by 8 bases, with 16 bases between the two germline ends. In DNA form, the CDR3 reads TGTGCCAGTAGCCCCAATCCAATTTACGGCTACACCTTC. Translating it yields CASSPNPIYGYTF.